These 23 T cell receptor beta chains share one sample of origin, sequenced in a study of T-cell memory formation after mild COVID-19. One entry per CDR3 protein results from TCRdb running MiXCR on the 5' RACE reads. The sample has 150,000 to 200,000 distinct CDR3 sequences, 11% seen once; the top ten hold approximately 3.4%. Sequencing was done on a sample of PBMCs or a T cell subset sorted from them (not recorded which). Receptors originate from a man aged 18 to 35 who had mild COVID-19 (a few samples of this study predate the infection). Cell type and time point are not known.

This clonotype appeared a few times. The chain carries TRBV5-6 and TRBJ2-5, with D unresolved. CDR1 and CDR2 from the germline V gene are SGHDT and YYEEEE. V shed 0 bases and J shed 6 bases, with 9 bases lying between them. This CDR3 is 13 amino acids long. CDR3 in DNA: TGTGCCAGCAGCTTGGACATGGTTAAGACCCAGTACTTC. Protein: CASSLDMVKTQYF. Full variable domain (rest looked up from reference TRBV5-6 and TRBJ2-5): DAGVTQSPTHLIKTRGQQVTLRCSPKSGHDTVSWYQQALGQGPQFIFQYYEEEERQRGNFPDRFSGHQFPNYSSELNVNALLLGDSALYLCASSLDMVKTQYFGPGTRLLVL.

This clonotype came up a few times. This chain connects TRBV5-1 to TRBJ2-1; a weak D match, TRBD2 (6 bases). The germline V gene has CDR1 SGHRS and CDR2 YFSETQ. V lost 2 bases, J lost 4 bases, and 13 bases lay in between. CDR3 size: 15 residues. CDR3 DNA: TGCGCCAGCAGCTTTCGGCCTAGCGAGTACAATGAGCAGTTCTTC. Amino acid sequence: CASSFRPSEYNEQFF.

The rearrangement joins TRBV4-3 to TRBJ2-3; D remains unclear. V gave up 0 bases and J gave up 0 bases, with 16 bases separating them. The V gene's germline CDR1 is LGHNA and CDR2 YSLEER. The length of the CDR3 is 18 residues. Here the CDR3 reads CASSQEPPFLTSTDTQYF. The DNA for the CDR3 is TGCGCCAGCAGCCAAGAGCCCCCTTTCCTTACTAGCACAGATACGCAGTATTTT.

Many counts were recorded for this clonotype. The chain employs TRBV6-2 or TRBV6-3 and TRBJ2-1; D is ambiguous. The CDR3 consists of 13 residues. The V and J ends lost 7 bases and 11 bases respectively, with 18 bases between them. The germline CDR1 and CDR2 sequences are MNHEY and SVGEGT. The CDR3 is CASTDSAGVKQFF. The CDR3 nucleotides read TGTGCCAGCACCGACTCGGCCGGAGTAAAGCAGTTCTTC.

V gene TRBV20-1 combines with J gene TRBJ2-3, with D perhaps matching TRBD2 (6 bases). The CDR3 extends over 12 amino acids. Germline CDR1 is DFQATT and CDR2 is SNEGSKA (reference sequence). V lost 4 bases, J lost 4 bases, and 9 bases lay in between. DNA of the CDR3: TGCAGTGCTAACGGAGGGGCAGATACGCAGTATTTT. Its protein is CSANGGADTQYF.

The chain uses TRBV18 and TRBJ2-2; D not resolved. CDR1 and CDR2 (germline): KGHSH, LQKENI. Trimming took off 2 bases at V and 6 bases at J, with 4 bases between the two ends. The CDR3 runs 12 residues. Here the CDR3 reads CASSPEAGELFF. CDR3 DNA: TGTGCCAGCTCACCAGAGGCCGGGGAGCTGTTTTTT.

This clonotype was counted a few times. The CDR3 reads CASSHRPSYTQYF. CDR3 bases: TGTGCCAGCAGCCACAGACCGAGCTATACGCAGTATTTT. The gene calls are TRBV14 and TRBJ2-3; D is uncertain. Germline CDR1 SGHDN, CDR2 FVKESK. Trimming left V 3 bases short and J 7 bases short, with 11 bases between. CDR3 length equals 13 residues.

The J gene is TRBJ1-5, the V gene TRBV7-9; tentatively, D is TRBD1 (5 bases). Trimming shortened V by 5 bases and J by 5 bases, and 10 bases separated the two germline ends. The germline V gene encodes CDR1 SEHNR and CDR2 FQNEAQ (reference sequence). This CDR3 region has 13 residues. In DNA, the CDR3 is TGTGCCAGCAGCCAGGACAATTATCAGCCCCAGCATTTT. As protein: CASSQDNYQPQHF.

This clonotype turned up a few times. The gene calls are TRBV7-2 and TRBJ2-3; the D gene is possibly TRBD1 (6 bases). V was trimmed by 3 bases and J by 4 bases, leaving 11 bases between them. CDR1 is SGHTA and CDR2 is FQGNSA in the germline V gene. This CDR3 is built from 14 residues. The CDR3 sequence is CASSFQGSSDTQYF. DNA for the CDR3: TGTGCCAGCAGCTTCCAGGGGAGTTCAGATACGCAGTATTTT.

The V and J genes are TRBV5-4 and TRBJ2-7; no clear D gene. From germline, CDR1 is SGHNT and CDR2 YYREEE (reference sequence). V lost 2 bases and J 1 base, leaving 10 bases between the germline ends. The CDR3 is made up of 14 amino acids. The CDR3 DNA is TGTGCCAGCAGCTTATTTGGGGTATCCTACGAGCAGTACTTC. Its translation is CASSLFGVSYEQYF.

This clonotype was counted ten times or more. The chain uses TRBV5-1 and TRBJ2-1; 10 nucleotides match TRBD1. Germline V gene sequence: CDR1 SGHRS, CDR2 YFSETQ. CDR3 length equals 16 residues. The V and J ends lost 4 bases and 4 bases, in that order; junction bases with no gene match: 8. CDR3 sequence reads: CASSRSGQGYYNEQFF. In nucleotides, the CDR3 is TGCGCCAGCAGCCGATCGGGACAGGGGTATTACAATGAGCAGTTCTTC.

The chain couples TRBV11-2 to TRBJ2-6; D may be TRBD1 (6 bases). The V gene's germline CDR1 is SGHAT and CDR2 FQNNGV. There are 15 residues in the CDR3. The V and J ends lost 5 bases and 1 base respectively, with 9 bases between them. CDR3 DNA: TGTGCCAGCAGCCGGGACATATCTGGGGCCAACGTCCTGACTTTC. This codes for CASSRDISGANVLTF. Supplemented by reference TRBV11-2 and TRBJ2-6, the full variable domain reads EAGVAQSPRYKIIEKRQSVAFWCNPISGHATLYWYQQILGQGPKLLIQFQNNGVVDDSQLPKDRFSAERLKGVDSTLKIQPAKLEDSAVYLCASSRDISGANVLTFGAGSRLTVL.

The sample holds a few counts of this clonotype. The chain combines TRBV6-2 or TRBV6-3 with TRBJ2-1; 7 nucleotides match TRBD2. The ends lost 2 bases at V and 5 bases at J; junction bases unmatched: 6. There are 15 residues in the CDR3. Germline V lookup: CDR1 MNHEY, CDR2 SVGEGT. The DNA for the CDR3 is TGTGCCAGCAGTTACCCCCAGCGGGGTGACAATGAGCAGTTCTTC. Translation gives CASSYPQRGDNEQFF.

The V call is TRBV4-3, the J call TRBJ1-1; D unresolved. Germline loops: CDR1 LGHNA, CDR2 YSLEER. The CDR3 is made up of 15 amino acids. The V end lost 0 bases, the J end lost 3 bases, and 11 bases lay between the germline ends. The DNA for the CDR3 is TGCGCCAGCAGCCAAGAAGGGAGAGGAGACACTGAAGCTTTCTTT. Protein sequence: CASSQEGRGDTEAFF.

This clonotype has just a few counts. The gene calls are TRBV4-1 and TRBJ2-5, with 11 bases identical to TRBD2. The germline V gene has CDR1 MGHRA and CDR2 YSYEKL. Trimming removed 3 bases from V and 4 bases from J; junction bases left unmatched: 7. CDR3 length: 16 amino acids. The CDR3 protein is CASSQPLAGGGETQYF. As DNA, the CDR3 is TGCGCCAGCAGCCAGCCTCTAGCGGGGGGTGGAGAGACCCAGTACTTC.

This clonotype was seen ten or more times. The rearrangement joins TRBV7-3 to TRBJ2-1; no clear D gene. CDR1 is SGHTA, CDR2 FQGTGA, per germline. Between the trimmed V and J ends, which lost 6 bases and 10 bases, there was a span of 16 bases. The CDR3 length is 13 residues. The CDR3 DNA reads TGTGCCAGCAGTCTTATTGGCCTGGGGGAGCAGTTCTTC. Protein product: CASSLIGLGEQFF.

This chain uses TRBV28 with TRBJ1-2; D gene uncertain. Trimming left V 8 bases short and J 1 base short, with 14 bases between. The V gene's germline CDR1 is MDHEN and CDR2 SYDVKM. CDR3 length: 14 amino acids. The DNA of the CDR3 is TGTGCCAGCCTGACCTCCGGGATTAACTATGGCTACACCTTC. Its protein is CASLTSGINYGYTF.

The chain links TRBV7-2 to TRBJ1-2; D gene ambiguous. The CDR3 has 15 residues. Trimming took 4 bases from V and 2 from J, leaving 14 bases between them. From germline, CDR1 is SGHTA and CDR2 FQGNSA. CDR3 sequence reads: CASSYPFNRNYGYTF. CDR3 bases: TGTGCCAGCAGCTACCCCTTCAACAGAAACTATGGCTACACCTTC.

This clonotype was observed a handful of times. The CDR3 loop is CASSWWGGTDTQYF. The CDR3 region has the DNA TGCGCCAGCAGCTGGTGGGGGGGCACAGATACGCAGTATTTT. This chain uses TRBV5-1 with TRBJ2-3, with D maybe TRBD2 (6 bases). The CDR3 runs 14 residues. Germline V CDR1 and CDR2: SGHRS, YFSETQ. Trimming took off 3 bases at V and 1 base at J, with 9 bases between the two ends.

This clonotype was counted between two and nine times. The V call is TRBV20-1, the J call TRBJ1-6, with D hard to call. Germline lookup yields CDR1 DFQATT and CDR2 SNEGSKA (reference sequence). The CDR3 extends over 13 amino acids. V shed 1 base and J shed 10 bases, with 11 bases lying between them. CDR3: CSARVGMRSPLHF. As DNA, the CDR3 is TGCAGTGCTAGAGTGGGGATGCGATCACCCCTCCACTTT.

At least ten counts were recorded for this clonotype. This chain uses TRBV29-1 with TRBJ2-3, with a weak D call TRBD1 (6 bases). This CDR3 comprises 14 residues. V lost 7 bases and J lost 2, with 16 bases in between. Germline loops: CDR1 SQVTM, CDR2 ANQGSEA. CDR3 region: CSGGTPHDTDTQYF. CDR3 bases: TGCAGCGGGGGGACACCACACGACACAGATACGCAGTATTTT.

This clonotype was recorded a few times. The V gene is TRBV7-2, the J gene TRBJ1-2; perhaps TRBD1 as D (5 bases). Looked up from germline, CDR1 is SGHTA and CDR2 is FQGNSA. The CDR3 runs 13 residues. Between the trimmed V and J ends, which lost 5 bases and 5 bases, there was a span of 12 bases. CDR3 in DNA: TGTGCCAGCAGCATCGGGGGGGGTTATGGCTACACCTTC. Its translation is CASSIGGGYGYTF. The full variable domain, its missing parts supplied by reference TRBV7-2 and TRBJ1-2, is GAGVSQSPSNKVTEKGKDVELRCDPISGHTALYWYRQSLGQGLEFLIYFQGNSAPDKSGLPSDRFSAERTGGSVSTLTIQRTQQEDSAVYLCASSIGGGYGYTFGSGTRLTVV.

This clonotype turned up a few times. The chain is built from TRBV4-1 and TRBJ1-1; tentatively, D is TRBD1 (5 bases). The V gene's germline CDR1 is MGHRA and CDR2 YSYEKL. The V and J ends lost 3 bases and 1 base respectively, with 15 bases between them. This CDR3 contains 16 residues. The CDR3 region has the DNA TGCGCCAGCAGCCACCTCGGGGCAGGCAAGAACACTGAAGCTTTCTTT. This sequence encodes CASSHLGAGKNTEAFF.